This T cell receptor (beta chain) is from a study of CD8 T cells in Susac syndrome. A remark on this clonotype: The antigen remains unidentified.

Germline CDR1 is SQVTM and CDR2 is ANQGSEA. The length of the CDR3 is 13 residues. The junction had 0 bases not matched to a gene; V was cut back by 4 bases and J by 0 bases. RNA was extracted with the RNeasy kit, and a quantity of about 0.5 to 1 ug was reverse transcribed using random hexamers. One entry per CDR3 protein results from TCRdb running MiXCR on the immunoSEQ multiplex PCR reads. The repertoire includes 150,000 to 200,000 distinct CDR3 sequences, around 95% of them detected once, and roughly 0.15% sits in the top ten. Study outcomes and limitations: The study's TCR sequencing and HLA analysis drew on a certain number of individuals. That number was acknowledged as relatively small.

Negative isolation was applied to CD8+ and CD4+ T cells, and FACS enrichment was applied to TEMRA cells. This sequence was found in a human donor in good health. The rearrangement links TRBV29-1 to TRBJ1-1, with 9 bases lining up with TRBD1. The material sequenced was CD4+ T cells from PBMCs. Here the CDR3 DNA reads TGCAGCGTTGGGGACAGGGTGAACACTGAAGCTTTCTTT. Its translation: CSVGDRVNTEAFF.